The 11 T cell receptor beta chains reported below all come from one sample, sequenced in a study of glioma-infiltrating T cells after dendritic cell vaccination. The protocol was immunoSEQ multiplex PCR, while the TCRdb copy is restricted to in-frame clones and leaves out a portion. The profile shows approximately 64,000 clones, 82% of them singletons. The material was blood, obtained before dendritic cell vaccination. The receptors originated from a human donor with glioblastoma.

The rearrangement uses TRBV19 and TRBJ1-6; 9 bases are a match to TRBD1. CDR3 length equals 15 residues. J lost 11 bases, V lost 5 bases, and 10 bases had no gene match. CDR1 is LNHDA and CDR2 is SQIVND in the germline V gene (reference sequence). The CDR3 nucleotides are TGTGCCAGTAGTGCCTCCGGGACAGGGAGGACACCCCTCCACTTT. Amino acid sequence: CASSASGTGRTPLHF.

This clone was seen a single time. As DNA, the CDR3 is TGTGCCAGCAGCGTCCTGGACAGGGACTATGGCTACACCTTC. Protein sequence: CASSVLDRDYGYTF. The chain uses TRBV9 and TRBJ1-2, with 8 positions matching TRBD1. V was pared by 2 bases and J by 3 bases, with 3 bases of the junction left unmatched. The CDR3 runs to 14 residues. The germline gives CDR1 SGDLS, CDR2 YYNGEE.

The sample holds one count of this clone. The rearrangement links TRBV30 to TRBJ2-7, with D possibly matching TRBD2 (6 bases). Germline assignment: CDR1 GTSNPN and CDR2 SVGIG (reference sequence). Trimming shortened V by 3 bases and J by 7 bases, and 10 bases separated the two germline ends. The CDR3 sequence is 11 residues long. The CDR3 region is CAWRDGGEQYF. CDR3 bases: TGTGCCTGGAGGGACGGAGGGGAGCAGTACTTC.

This clone has a handful of counts. This chain uses TRBV6-5 with TRBJ2-2, with D tentatively TRBD1 (5 bases). Germline CDR1 and CDR2: MNHEY and SVGAGI. This CDR3 has 15 amino acids. Between the trimmed V and J ends, which lost 6 bases and 7 bases, there was a span of 18 bases. In DNA form, the CDR3 reads TGTGCCAGCAGCCCGACAGTAAGATTGGGCGGGGAGCTGTTTTTT. It yields the protein CASSPTVRLGGELFF.

The chain combines TRBV6-1 with TRBJ2-7, with TRBD1 identical over 8 bases. Germline-derived CDR1 and CDR2 are MNHNS and SASEGT. J was trimmed by 3 bases and V by 8 bases; bases with no gene match: 9. The CDR3 consists of 14 residues. CDR3 bases: TGTGCCAGCGGGAGGACAGGGACCCTCTACGAGCAGTACTTC. It yields the protein CASGRTGTLYEQYF.

The CDR3 region is CASSQDQGLTGSYEQYF. CDR3 DNA: TGCGCCAGCAGCCAAGATCAGGGCCTTACGGGCTCCTACGAGCAGTACTTC. This chain uses TRBV4-1 with TRBJ2-5; D may be TRBD1 (5 bases). The J call may be incorrect, as the DNA end agrees better with TRBJ2-7. CDR1 MGHRA and CDR2 YSYEKL come from the germline V gene. The CDR3 extends over 17 amino acids.

This clone was recorded a few times. V gene TRBV14 combines with J gene TRBJ2-1, with 7 nucleotides matching TRBD1. Germline V gives CDR1 SGHDN, CDR2 FVKESK. J was trimmed by 9 bases and V by 4 bases; bases with no gene match: 6. The CDR3 extends over 13 amino acids. In DNA form, the CDR3 reads TGTGCCAGCAGCCCAGGGACAGTGGGTGAGCAGTTCTTC. Encoded protein: CASSPGTVGEQFF.

The rearrangement links TRBV25-1 to TRBJ2-5; unclear D gene. The DNA end lines up better with TRBJ2-7; the J call may be wrong. The CDR3 totals 11 residues. Germline V gene sequence: CDR1 MGHDK, CDR2 SYGVNS. The CDR3 reads CASSFSYEQYF. CDR3 sequence (DNA): TGTGCCAGCAGTTTCTCCTACGAGCAGTACTTC.

This clone was observed once. V is TRBV11-2 and J is TRBJ1-5; D call uncertain. Trimming took off 5 bases at V and 3 bases at J, with 8 bases between the two ends. Germline V CDR1 and CDR2: SGHAT, FQNNGV. The CDR3 is 13 residues long. CDR3: CASSPQINQPQHF. CDR3 sequence (DNA): TGTGCCAGCAGCCCCCAAATCAATCAGCCCCAGCATTTT.

The chain links TRBV18 to TRBJ2-5; 11 bases are shared with TRBD2. Germline assignment: CDR1 KGHSH and CDR2 LQKENI. Unmatched junction bases numbered 5, after V lost 3 bases and J lost 5 bases. CDR3 length equals 15 residues. The chain's CDR3 is CASSPTSGGLETQYF. The CDR3 DNA reads as TGTGCCAGCTCACCCACTAGCGGGGGCCTCGAGACCCAGTACTTC. Complete variable domain (other parts from reference TRBV18 and TRBJ2-5): NAGVMQNPRHLVRRRGQEARLRCSPMKGHSHVYWYRQLPEEGLKFMVYLQKENIIDESGMPKERFSAEFPKEGPSILRIQQVVRGDSAAYFCASSPTSGGLETQYFGPGTRLLVL.

This rearrangement joins TRBV5-6 to TRBJ2-7; TRBD1 agrees at 7 bases. Losses at the gene ends were 4 bases for V and 3 bases for J; bases not matched to a gene: 10. The CDR3 totals 15 residues. CDR1 and CDR2 (germline): SGHDT, YYEEEE. CDR3 in amino acids: CASSAVGTDIYEQYF. CDR3 nucleotide sequence: TGTGCCAGCAGCGCCGTGGGGACAGATATCTACGAGCAGTACTTC.